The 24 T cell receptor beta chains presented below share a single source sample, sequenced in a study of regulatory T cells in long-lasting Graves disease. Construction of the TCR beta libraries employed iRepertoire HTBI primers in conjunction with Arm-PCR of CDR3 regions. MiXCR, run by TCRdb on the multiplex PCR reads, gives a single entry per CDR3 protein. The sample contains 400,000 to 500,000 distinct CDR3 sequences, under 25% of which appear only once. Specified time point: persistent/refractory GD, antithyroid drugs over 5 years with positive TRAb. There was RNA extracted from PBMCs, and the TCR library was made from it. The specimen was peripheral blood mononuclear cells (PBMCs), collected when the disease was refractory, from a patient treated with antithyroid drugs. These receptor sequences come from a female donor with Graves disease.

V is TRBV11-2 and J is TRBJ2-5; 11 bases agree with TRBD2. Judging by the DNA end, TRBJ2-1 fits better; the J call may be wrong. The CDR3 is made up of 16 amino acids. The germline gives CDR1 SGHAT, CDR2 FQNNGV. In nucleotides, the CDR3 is TGTGCCAGCAGCGAATTTCTAGCGGGAGGTAGGAATGAGCAGTTCTTC. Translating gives CASSEFLAGGRNEQFF.

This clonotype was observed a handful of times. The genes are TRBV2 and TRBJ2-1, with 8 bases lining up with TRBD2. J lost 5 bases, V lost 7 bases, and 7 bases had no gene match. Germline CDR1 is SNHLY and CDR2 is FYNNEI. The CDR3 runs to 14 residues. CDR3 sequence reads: CASIREGPNNEQFF. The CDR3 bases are TGTGCCAGCATACGGGAGGGCCCAAACAATGAGCAGTTCTTC.

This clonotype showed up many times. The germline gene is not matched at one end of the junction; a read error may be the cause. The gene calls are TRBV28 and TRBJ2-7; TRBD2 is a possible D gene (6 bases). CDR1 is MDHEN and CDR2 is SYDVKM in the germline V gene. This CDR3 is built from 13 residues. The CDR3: CASSLFRDRERYF. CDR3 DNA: TGTGCCAGCAGTTTATTCAGGGATCGGGAGCGGTACTTC.

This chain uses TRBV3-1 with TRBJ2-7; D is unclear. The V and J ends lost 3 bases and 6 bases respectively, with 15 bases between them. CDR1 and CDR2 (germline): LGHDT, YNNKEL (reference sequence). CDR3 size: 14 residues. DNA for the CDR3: TGTGCCAGCAGCCACTCCCCTTTTTCGTCCGAGCAGTACTTC. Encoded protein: CASSHSPFSSEQYF.

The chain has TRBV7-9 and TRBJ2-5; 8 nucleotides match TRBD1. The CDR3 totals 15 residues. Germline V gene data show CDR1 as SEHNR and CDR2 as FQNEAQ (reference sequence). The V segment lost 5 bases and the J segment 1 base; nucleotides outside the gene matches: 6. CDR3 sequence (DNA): TGTGCCAGCAGCCGAAACAGGGGGATCCAAGAGACCCAGTACTTC. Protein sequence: CASSRNRGIQETQYF. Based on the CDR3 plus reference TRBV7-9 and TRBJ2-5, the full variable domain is DTGVSQNPRHKITKRGQNVTFRCDPISEHNRLYWYRQTLGQGPEFLTYFQNEAQLEKSRLLSDRFSAERPKGSFSTLEIQRTEQGDSAMYLCASSRNRGIQETQYFGPGTRLLVL.

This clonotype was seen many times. For the CDR3, the DNA is TGTGCCAGCAGCTTAAGGGTGGTGACAGATAATTCACCCCTCCACTTT. This translates into CASSLRVVTDNSPLHF. This chain joins TRBV7-2 and TRBJ1-6, with a weak D call TRBD1 (5 bases). This CDR3 is 16 amino acids long. The germline V gene encodes CDR1 SGHTA and CDR2 FQGNSA. The germline V and J ends were trimmed by 2 bases and 5 bases, with 13 bases remaining between them.

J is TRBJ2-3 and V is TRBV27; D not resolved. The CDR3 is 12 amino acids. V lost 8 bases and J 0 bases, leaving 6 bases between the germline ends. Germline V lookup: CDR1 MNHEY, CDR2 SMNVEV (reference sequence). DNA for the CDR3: TGTGCCAGCTACGGCAGCACAGATACGCAGTATTTT. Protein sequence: CASYGSTDTQYF.

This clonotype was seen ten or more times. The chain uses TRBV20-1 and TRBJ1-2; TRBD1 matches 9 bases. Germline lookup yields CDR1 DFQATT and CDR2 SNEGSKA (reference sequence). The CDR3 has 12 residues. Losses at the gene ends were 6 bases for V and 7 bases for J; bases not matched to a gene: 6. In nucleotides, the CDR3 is TGCAGTGCAAGGACAGGGGAGGTTGGCTACACCTTC. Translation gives CSARTGEVGYTF.

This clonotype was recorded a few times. CDR3 sequence (DNA): TGTGCCAGCAGCGTAGGGACAGTGGGGACAGATACGCAGTATTTT. Encoded protein: CASSVGTVGTDTQYF. The genes are TRBV9 and TRBJ2-3, with a possible D match to TRBD1 (6 bases). The V end lost 0 bases, the J end lost 3 bases, and 11 bases lay between the germline ends. Germline assignment: CDR1 SGDLS and CDR2 YYNGEE. The length of the CDR3 is 15 residues.

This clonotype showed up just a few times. CDR3 in amino acids: CASSPTATSYEQYF. The CDR3 DNA reads as TGTGCCAGCTCACCTACCGCCACTTCCTACGAGCAGTACTTC. The chain has TRBV18 and TRBJ2-7; D uncertain. Trimming took 3 bases from V and 1 from J, leaving 10 bases between them. The CDR3 covers 14 residues. From germline, CDR1 is KGHSH and CDR2 LQKENI.

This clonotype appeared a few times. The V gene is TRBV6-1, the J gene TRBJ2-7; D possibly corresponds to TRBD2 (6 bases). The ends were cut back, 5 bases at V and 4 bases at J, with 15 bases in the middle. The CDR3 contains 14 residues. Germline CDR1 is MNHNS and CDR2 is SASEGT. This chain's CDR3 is CASSPPGDIYEQYF. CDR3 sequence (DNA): TGTGCCAGCAGTCCCCCGGGGGATATTTACGAGCAGTACTTC.

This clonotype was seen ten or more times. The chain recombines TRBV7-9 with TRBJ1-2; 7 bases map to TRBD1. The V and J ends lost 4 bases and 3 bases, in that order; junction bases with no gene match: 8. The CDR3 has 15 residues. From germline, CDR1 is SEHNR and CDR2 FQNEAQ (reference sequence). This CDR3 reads CASSSGQDRDYGYTF. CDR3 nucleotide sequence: TGTGCCAGCAGCTCCGGACAAGACAGGGACTATGGCTACACCTTC.

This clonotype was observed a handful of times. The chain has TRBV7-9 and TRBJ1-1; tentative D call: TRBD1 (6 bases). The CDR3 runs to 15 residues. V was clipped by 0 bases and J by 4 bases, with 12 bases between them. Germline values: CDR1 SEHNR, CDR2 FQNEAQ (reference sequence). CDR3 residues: CASSLATGSSTEAFF. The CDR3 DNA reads TGTGCCAGCAGCTTAGCGACAGGTTCTTCCACTGAAGCTTTCTTT.

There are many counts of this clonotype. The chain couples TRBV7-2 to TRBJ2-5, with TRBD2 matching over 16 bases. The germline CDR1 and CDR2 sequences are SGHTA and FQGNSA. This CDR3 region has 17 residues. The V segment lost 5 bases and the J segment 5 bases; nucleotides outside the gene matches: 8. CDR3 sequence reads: CASSPGLAGGLLETQYF. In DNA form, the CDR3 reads TGTGCCAGCAGCCCGGGACTAGCGGGAGGGCTTTTGGAGACCCAGTACTTC.

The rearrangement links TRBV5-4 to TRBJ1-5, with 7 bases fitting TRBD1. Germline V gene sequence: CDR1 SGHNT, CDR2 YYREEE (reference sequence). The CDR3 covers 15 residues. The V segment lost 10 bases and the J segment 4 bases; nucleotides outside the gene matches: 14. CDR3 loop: CAVSQGLGTNQPQHF. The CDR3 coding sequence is TGTGCCGTCTCACAGGGGTTGGGTACAAATCAGCCCCAGCATTTT.

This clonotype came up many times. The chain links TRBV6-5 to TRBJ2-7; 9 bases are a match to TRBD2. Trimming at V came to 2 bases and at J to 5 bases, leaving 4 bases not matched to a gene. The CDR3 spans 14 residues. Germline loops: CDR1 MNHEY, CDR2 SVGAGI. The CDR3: CASSYLAGYDEQYF. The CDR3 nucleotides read TGTGCCAGCAGTTACCTAGCGGGATACGACGAGCAGTACTTC.

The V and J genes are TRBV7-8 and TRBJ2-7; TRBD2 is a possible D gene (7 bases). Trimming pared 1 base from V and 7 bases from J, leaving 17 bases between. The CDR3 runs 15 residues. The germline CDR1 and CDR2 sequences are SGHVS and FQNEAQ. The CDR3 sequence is CASSLGGGAGHEQYF. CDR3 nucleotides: TGTGCCAGCAGCTTAGGAGGGGGAGCGGGACATGAGCAGTACTTC. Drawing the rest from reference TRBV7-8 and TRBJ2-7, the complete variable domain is GAGVSQSPRYKVAKRGQDVALRCDPISGHVSLFWYQQALGQGPEFLTYFQNEAQLDKSGLPSDRFFAERPEGSVSTLKIQRTQQEDSAVYLCASSLGGGAGHEQYFGPGTRLTVT.

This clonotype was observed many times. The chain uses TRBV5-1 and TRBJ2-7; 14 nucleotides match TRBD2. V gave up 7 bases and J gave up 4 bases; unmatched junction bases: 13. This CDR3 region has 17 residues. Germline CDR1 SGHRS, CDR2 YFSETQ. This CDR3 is CASSQTGTSGSGYEQYF. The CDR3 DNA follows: TGCGCCAGCTCACAGACCGGGACTAGCGGGAGCGGGTACGAGCAGTACTTC.

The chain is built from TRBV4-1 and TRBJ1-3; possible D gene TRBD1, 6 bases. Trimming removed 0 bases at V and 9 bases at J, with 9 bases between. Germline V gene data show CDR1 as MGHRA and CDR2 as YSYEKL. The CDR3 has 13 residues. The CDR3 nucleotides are TGCGCCAGCAGCCAAGAAGCGGGGGCCACCATATATTTT. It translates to CASSQEAGATIYF.

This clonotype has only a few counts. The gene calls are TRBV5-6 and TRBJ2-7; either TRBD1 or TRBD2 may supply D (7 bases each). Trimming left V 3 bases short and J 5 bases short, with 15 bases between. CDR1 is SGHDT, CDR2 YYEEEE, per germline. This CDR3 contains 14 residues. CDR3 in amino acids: CASSSPQGGDEQYF. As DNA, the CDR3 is TGTGCCAGCAGCTCACCGCAGGGGGGGGACGAGCAGTACTTC. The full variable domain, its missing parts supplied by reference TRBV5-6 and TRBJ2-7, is DAGVTQSPTHLIKTRGQQVTLRCSPKSGHDTVSWYQQALGQGPQFIFQYYEEEERQRGNFPDRFSGHQFPNYSSELNVNALLLGDSALYLCASSSPQGGDEQYFGPGTRLTVT.

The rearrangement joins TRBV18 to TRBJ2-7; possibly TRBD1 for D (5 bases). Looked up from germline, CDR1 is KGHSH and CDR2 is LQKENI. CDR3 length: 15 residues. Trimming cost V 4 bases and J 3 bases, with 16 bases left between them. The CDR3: CASSHSDRPSYEQYF. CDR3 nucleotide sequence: TGTGCCAGCTCACATTCTGACAGACCGAGCTACGAGCAGTACTTC.

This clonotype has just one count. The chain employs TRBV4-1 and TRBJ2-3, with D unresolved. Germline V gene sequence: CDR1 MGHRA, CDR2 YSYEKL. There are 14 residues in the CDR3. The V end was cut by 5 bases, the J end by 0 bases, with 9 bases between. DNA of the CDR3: TGCGCCAGCAGCGGCACAGTGAGCACAGATACGCAGTATTTT. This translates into CASSGTVSTDTQYF.

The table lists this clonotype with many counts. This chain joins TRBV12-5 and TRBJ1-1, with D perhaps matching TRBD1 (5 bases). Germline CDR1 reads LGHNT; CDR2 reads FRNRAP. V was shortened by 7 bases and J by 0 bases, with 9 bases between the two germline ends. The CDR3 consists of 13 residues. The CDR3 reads CASASTVNTEAFF. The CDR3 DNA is TGTGCTAGTGCCTCGACAGTGAACACTGAAGCTTTCTTT.

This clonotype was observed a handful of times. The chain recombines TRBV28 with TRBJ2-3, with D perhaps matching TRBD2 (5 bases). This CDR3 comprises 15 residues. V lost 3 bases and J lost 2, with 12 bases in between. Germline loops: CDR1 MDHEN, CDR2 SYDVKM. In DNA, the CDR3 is TGTGCCAGCAGTTTCGGCGGAGGAACCACAGATACGCAGTATTTT. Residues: CASSFGGGTTDTQYF. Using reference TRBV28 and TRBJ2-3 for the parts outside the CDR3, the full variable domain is DVKVTQSSRYLVKRTGEKVFLECVQDMDHENMFWYRQDPGLGLRLIYFSYDVKMKEKGDIPEGYSVSREKKERFSLILESASTNQTSMYLCASSFGGGTTDTQYFGPGTRLTVL.